This T cell receptor beta chain was recorded in a study of graft-versus-host responses after intestinal transplantation. Across the whole study: Isolated intestinal, liver-intestinal, or multivisceral transplants had been given to the recipients. Study outcomes and limitations: Among recipient marrow samples, GvH clones were found; some appeared first in ileum or blood. The study found high graft-versus-host to host-versus-graft clonal ratios in allografts of patients with graft-donor T cell macrochimerism. Early post-transplant HvG declines tracked with peak circulating GvH clone levels.

V lost 0 bases and J lost 0, with 6 bases in between. The CDR3 has 14 residues. Germline CDR1 SGHNT, CDR2 YYREEE (reference sequence). Note on this clone: The antigen is undetermined.

Profiling relied on immunoSEQ multiplex PCR, and the TCRdb table lists in-frame clones only, not all of them. The data hold about 92,000 clones, with around 83% observed a single time. Here the sequenced sample was unstimulated CD8+ T cells sorted from spleen or lymph node cells, taken before intestinal transplant. This clonotype was obtained from a human donor who received an intestinal transplant. The chain has TRBV5-4 and TRBJ1-1, with D perhaps matching TRBD1 (5 bases). CDR3 bases: TGTGCCAGCAGCTTGGGAGGGGTGAACACTGAAGCTTTCTTT. It codes for CASSLGGVNTEAFF.